A selection of T cell receptor beta chains follows, all from one sample in a study of T cell responses to AZD1222 COVID-19 vaccine. The table came from immunoSEQ multiplex PCR; TCRdb's copy has only in-frame clones and leaves some out. The data hold approximately 190,000 clones, with about 93% observed a single time. Material: peripheral blood, obtained 28 days after the second AZD1222 dose. The receptors were sampled from an adult who received the AZD1222 COVID-19 vaccine. Both conserved end residues are part of each CDR3. D genes are given only for firm matches. A clone size is listed for some rows: how often the clone was seen (once, few, many), or a class if it is expanded.

abundance | j_gene | d_gene | v_gene | CDR3aa | CDR3nt
. | TRBJ2-7 | TRBD1 | TRBV4-1 | CASSQPGQGVYEQYF | TGCGCCAGCAGCCAACCGGGACAGGGGGTCTACGAGCAGTACTTC
. | TRBJ2-3 | . | TRBV18 | CASSPGDSQYF | TGTGCCAGCTCACCAGGGGACTCACAGTATTTT
. | TRBJ1-1 | . | TRBV6-5 | CASSYGRASAEAFF | TGTGCCAGCAGTTATGGGCGGGCCTCCGCCGAAGCTTTCTTT
. | TRBJ1-2 | . | TRBV24-1 | CATSRGAGGYTF | TGTGCCACCAGCCGGGGGGCAGGAGGCTACACCTTC
once | TRBJ1-2 | TRBD1 | TRBV6-5 | CASRRQGAFGYTF | TGTGCCAGCAGGAGACAGGGGGCCTTTGGCTACACCTTC
once | TRBJ2-5 | . | TRBV14 | CASSQSRETQYF | TGTGCCAGCAGCCAATCCCGAGAGACCCAGTACTTC
. | TRBJ1-2 | . | TRBV7-8 | CASSEGYGYTF | TGTGCCAGCAGCGAGGGCTATGGCTACACCTTC
. | TRBJ2-1 | . | TRBV11-2 | CASSSNRDPWRDEQFF | TGTGCCAGCAGCTCGAACCGGGACCCATGGCGAGATGAGCAGTTCTTC
once | TRBJ1-2 | TRBD1 | TRBV3-1/TRBV3-2 | CASSRSQGTYGYTF | TGTGCCAGCAGCCGATCACAGGGGACCTATGGCTACACCTTC
. | TRBJ1-2 | . | TRBV7-9 | CASSPGRTYGYTF | TGTGCCAGCAGCCCGGGACGGACCTATGGCTACACCTTC
. | TRBJ1-3 | . | TRBV19 | CASSVGNTIYF | TGTGCCAGTAGTGTTGGAAACACCATATATTTT
. | TRBJ1-2 | . | TRBV12-3/TRBV12-4 | CASSTGTGGYTF | TGTGCCAGCAGCACAGGGACCGGCGGCTACACCTTC
once | TRBJ2-1 | TRBD2 | TRBV27 | CASSHLGTSANEQFF | TGTGCCAGCAGCCACTTAGGGACTAGCGCTAATGAGCAGTTCTTC
. | TRBJ1-2 | . | TRBV15 | CATSRDRSFYGYTF | TGTGCCACCAGCAGGGACCGCAGCTTCTATGGCTACACCTTC
. | TRBJ1-3 | . | TRBV10-3 | CAISDRVSGNTIYF | TGTGCCATCAGTGACAGGGTATCCGGAAACACCATATATTTT
few | TRBJ1-1 | . | TRBV5-1 | CASRGGENTEAFF | TGCGCCAGCCGTGGAGGGGAGAACACTGAAGCTTTCTTT
. | TRBJ2-3 | TRBD2 | TRBV7-2 | CASSLVAGYTDTQYF | TGTGCCAGCAGCTTGGTAGCGGGGTACACAGATACGCAGTATTTT
. | TRBJ1-2 | . | TRBV15 | CATSRDPINYGYTF | TGTGCCACCAGCAGAGATCCGATTAACTATGGCTACACCTTC